This T cell receptor (beta chain) was observed in a study of blood T cell repertoires in COVID-19 (dated by TCRdb to about 2020). Study-wide context: The collaborator samples originated in the United States, Italy and Spain and spanned the acute and convalescent phases of COVID-19. The material from the prospective study consisted of cDNA or gDNA derived from T cells, B-cell-depleted T cells, or PBMCs. Subjects who had been exposed to COVID-19, were actively infected with it, or had recovered from it provided the deeply sampled blood TCRbeta repertoires that made up the dataset. A freely available public database, intended as a resource for researchers studying the immune response to SARS-CoV-2, is where the repertoires were released. The samples were drawn from the first 160 participants of the ongoing ImmuneRACE study and from 1,254 subjects provided by 6 global collaborators. The sample metadata nearly always contained a de-identified subject ID, COVID-19 status, age in years and sex. HLA class I and class II types, where available, came from metadata supplied by the sample provider rather than from assay-based typing. What the research found in general, with its limitations: The amount of clinical and demographic metadata varied by source and participant and was provided uncurated.

Turning to this clone: Its cognate antigen has yet to be identified. The input lacks base qualities; no much larger clone sits a single base away.

Whole blood was collected in K2EDTA tubes by collaborating institutions according to the institutions' own protocols. For TCRbeta analysis, collaborator samples were shipped as frozen whole blood, as isolated PBMCs, or as DNA extracted from either sample type. CDR1 and CDR2, looked up from the germline V gene, are SGHTA and FQGNSA. From the cysteine up to the phenylalanine, the CDR3 has a length of 12 residues. Left in the record is the CDR3 DNA by itself, 36 bases read in frame from the first base. V was cut back by 11 bases and J by 6 bases, leaving a gap of 15 bases between them. TCRbeta CDR3 regions were amplified from genomic DNA using the immunoSEQ Assay, a bias-controlled multiplex PCR. Per the original workflow: Nucleated cell counts per sample were estimated from amplification of reference gene primers within the assay. To quantify the absolute abundance of each unique TCRbeta CDR3 rearrangement, sequence reads were collapsed and filtered. For each sample, productive Simpson clonality was calculated by taking the square root of Simpson's diversity index across productive rearrangements. TCRdb re-hosts the immuneACCESS table, in-frame sequences only. Its copies lack some clones; in the studies checked, an unresolved V gene accounts for under half of them, and the cause for the rest is not known. Clonal size and the V and J genes are those of that table, whereas D and trimming came from the DNA. This sample lists over 50,000 clones; around four fifths were detected once. 2.6% of the sample is held by the ten biggest clonotypes.

Sequencing was done on a sample of peripheral blood. The clonotype was recovered from a man in his fifties with acute or convalescent COVID-19. This chain joins TRBV7-2 to TRBJ2-3; possibly the D gene is TRBD2, per 6 matching bases. The DNA reads TGTGCCGCGTCCTGGGAGGTTGATACGCAGTATTTT. This encodes CAASWEVDTQYF.